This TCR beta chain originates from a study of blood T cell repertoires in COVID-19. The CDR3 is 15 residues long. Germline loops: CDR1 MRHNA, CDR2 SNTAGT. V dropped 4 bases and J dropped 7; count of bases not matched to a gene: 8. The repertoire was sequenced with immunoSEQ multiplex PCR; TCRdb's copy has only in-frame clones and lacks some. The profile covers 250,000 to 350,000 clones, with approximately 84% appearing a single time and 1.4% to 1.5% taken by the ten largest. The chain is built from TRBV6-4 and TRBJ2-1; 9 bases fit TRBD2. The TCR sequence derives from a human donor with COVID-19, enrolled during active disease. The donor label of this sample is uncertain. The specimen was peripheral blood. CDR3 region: CASSVELAGRNEQFF. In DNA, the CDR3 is TGTGCCAGCAGTGTAGAGCTAGCGGGAAGGAATGAGCAGTTCTTC.